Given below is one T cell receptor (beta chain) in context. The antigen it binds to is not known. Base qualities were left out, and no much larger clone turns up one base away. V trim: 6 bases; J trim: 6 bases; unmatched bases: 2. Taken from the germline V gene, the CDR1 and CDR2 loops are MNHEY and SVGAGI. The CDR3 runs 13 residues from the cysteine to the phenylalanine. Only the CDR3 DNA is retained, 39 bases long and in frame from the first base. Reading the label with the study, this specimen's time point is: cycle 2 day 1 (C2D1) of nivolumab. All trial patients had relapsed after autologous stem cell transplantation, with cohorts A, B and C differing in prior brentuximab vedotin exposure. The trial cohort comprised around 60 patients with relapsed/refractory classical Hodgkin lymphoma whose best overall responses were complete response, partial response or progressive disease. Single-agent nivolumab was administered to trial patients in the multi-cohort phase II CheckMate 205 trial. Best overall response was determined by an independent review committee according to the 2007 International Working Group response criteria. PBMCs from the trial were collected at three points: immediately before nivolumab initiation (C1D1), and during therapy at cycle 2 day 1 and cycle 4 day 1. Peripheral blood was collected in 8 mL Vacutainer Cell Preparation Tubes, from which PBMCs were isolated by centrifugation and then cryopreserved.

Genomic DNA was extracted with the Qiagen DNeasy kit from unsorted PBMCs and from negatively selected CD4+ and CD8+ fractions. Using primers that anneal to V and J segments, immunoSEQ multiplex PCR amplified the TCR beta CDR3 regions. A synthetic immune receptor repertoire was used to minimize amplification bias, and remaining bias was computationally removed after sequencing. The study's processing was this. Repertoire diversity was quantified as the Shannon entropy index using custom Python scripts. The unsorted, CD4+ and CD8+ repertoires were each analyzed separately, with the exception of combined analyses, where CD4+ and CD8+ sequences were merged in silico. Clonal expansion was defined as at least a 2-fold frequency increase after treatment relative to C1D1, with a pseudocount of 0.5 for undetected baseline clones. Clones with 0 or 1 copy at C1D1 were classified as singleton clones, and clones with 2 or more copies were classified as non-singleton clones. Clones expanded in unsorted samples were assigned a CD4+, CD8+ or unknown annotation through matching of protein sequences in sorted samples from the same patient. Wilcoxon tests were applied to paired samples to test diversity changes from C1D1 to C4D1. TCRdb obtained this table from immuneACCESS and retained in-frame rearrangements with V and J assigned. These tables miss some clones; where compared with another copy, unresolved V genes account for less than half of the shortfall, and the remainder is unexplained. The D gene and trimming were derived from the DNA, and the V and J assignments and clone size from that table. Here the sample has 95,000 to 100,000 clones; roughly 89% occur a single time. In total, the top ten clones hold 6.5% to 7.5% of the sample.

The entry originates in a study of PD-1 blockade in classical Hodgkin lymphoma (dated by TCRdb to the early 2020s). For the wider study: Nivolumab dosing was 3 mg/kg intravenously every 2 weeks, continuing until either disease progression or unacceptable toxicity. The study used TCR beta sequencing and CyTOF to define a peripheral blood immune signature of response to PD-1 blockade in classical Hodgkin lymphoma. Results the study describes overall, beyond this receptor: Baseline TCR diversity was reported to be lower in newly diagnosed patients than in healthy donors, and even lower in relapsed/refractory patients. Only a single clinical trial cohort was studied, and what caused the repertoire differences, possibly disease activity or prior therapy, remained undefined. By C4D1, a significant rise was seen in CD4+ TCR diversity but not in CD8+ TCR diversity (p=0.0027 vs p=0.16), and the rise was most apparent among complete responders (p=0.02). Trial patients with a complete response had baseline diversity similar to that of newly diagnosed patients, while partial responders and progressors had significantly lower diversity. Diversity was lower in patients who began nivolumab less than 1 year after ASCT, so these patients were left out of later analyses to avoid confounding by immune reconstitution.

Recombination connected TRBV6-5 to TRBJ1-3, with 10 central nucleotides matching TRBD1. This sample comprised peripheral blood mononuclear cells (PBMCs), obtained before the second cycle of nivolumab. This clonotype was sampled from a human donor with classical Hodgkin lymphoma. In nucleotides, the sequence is TGTGCCAGCAGCGGACAGGGGGAAAACACCATATATTTT. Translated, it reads CASSGQGENTIYF.